This record concerns one T cell receptor beta chain sequence. Its target is unknown. This sample is part of a study of blood T cells in healthy people across ages. J gave up 4 bases and V 5 bases, and 10 bases lay outside the gene matches. Germline V lookup: CDR1 SQVTM, CDR2 ANQGSEA. The CDR3 is made up of 15 amino acids. A minimum of 5.5 micrograms of total RNA was extracted per sample. Findings and caveats of the study: Because donor CMV status was unknown, expanded clonotype changes were possibly confounded. Calculation of diversity from one million T cells yielded estimates considered to be underestimates.

Alongside a J-beta primer mix, a sample-barcoded 5' primer served in a second PCR lasting roughly 7 to 12 cycles. Using its own MiXCR run on the 5' RACE reads, TCRdb lists one record per CDR3 protein. The repertoire holds roughly 680,000 distinct CDR3 sequences, under 65% seen once, with 13% in the top ten. The clonotype originates from a woman older than 75 in good health. Sequenced input: blood. The J gene is TRBJ1-4, the V gene TRBV29-1; TRBD1 agrees at 7 bases. The CDR3 DNA reads as TGCAGCGTTCCTGCTTGGACAGGCCTTAATGAAAAACTGTTTTTT. This translates into CSVPAWTGLNEKLFF.